Each of the 25 T cell receptor beta chains below was sequenced from the same sample in a study of blood T cells in healthy people across ages. Sample-barcoded 5' priming and a J-beta primer mix drove a second PCR of 7 to 11 cycles. Each CDR3 protein is one row after TCRdb ran MiXCR on the 5' RACE reads. The sample holds about 650,000 distinct CDR3 sequences; about 30% are singletons and the top ten take 15%. Source material: blood. The receptors were sampled from a woman at least 80 years old in good health.

There are a few counts of this clonotype. The chain couples TRBV20-1 to TRBJ1-1, with TRBD1 as a possible D gene (5 bases). CDR1 is DFQATT and CDR2 is SNEGSKA in the germline V gene (reference sequence). The CDR3 contains 13 residues. V gave up 3 bases and J gave up 4 bases, with 12 bases separating them. CDR3 coding DNA: TGCAGTGCTAGGGGACTTGCCATCACTGAAGCTTTCTTT. Protein product: CSARGLAITEAFF.

The table lists this clonotype with a few counts. J is TRBJ1-4 and V is TRBV6-2 or TRBV6-3, with unresolved D. In germline, CDR1 is MNHEY, CDR2 SVGEGT. This CDR3 has 15 residues. Trimming took 6 bases from V and 0 from J, leaving 11 bases between them. This CDR3 is CASSRGRTTNEKLFF. Written as DNA, the CDR3 is TGTGCCAGCAGCCGCGGACGGACAACTAATGAAAAACTGTTTTTT.

This clonotype was observed a handful of times. This may arise from a read error, as a much more abundant clone is one base away. The chain employs TRBV19 and TRBJ2-7; TRBD1 agrees at 11 bases. The length of the CDR3 is 15 residues. V shed 6 bases, J shed 3 bases, and the junction held 7 bases outside the gene matches. Germline V gene lookup returns CDR1 LNHDA and CDR2 SQIVND (reference sequence). In DNA, the CDR3 is TGTGCCAGTAGAGATGAAGGGACAGGGGGCTACGAGCAGTACTTC. It specifies CASRDEGTGGYEQYF.

This sequence joins TRBV4-2 and TRBJ1-2; D is ambiguous. Germline V gives CDR1 LGHNA, CDR2 YNFKEQ. There are 13 residues in the CDR3. V lost 2 bases, J lost 7 bases, and 11 bases lay in between. CDR3 residues: CASSQTGNVGYTF. In DNA form, the CDR3 reads TGTGCCAGCAGCCAAACGGGGAATGTTGGCTACACCTTC.

There are many counts of this clonotype. The chain couples TRBV7-2 to TRBJ2-3, with 11 bases that match TRBD1. CDR3 length: 15 amino acids. Looked up from germline, CDR1 is SGHTA and CDR2 is FQGNSA. After removal of 4 bases from V and 3 bases from J, the junction contained 3 bases not matched to a gene. In DNA form, the CDR3 reads TGTGCCAGCAGCTCCCGGGACAGGGGGACAGATACGCAGTATTTT. Its translation is CASSSRDRGTDTQYF. Looking up the rest from reference TRBV7-2 and TRBJ2-3 gives the full variable domain: GAGVSQSPSNKVTEKGKDVELRCDPISGHTALYWYRQSLGQGLEFLIYFQGNSAPDKSGLPSDRFSAERTGGSVSTLTIQRTQQEDSAVYLCASSSRDRGTDTQYFGPGTRLTVL.

The genes are TRBV12-3 or TRBV12-4 and TRBJ1-1, with D possibly being TRBD1 (5 bases). The CDR3 runs 15 residues. V was pared by 0 bases and J by 0 bases, with 8 bases between. In DNA, the CDR3 is TGTGCCAGCAGTTTAGCGGGGGGGGTGAACACTGAAGCTTTCTTT. This sequence encodes CASSLAGGVNTEAFF.

In this sample, this clonotype turned up once. The genes are TRBV7-6 and TRBJ1-3; possibly TRBD1 for D (5 bases). Germline loops: CDR1 SGHVS, CDR2 FNYEAQ. The CDR3 contains 16 residues. Trimming removed 1 base from V and 4 bases from J, with 14 bases in between. Written as DNA, the CDR3 is TGTGCCAGCAGCTTAGATCCAGGGAAGTCCGGAAACACCATATATTTT. Protein product: CASSLDPGKSGNTIYF.

The sample holds many counts of this clonotype. The V call is TRBV6-2 or TRBV6-3, the J call TRBJ2-7; D remains ambiguous. V lost 7 bases, J lost 2 bases, and 12 bases lay in between. Looked up from germline, CDR1 is MNHEY and CDR2 is SVGEGT. This CDR3 has 13 amino acids. The CDR3 DNA is TGTGCCAGCAATTTGGACCGAGCCTACGAGCAGTACTTC. Translated: CASNLDRAYEQYF.

This clonotype was recorded many times. The chain is built from TRBV29-1 and TRBJ1-2; 8 bases are shared with TRBD1. J gave up 7 bases and V 5 bases, and 9 bases lay outside the gene matches. CDR1 is SQVTM, CDR2 ANQGSEA, per germline. CDR3 size: 13 residues. The CDR3 coding sequence is TGCAGCGTTTTACAGACAGGGGAGGGTGGCTACACCTTC. Residues: CSVLQTGEGGYTF.

In its sample, this clonotype was seen a few times. The chain carries TRBV2 and TRBJ1-2, with D hard to call. V dropped 6 bases and J dropped 2 bases, with 10 bases sitting between them. The CDR3 sequence is 13 residues long. The V gene's germline CDR1 is SNHLY and CDR2 FYNNEI. The CDR3 DNA is TGTGCCAGCAGACAGTCTGAGAACTATGGCTACACCTTC. Its translation: CASRQSENYGYTF.

The chain links TRBV6-1 to TRBJ2-2; D might be TRBD1 (6 bases). The V gene's germline CDR1 is MNHNS and CDR2 SASEGT. The length of the CDR3 is 13 residues. The germline V and J ends were trimmed by 4 bases and 6 bases, with 9 bases remaining between them. The CDR3 region is CASSGNRAGELFF. CDR3 DNA sequence: TGTGCCAGCAGTGGAAACAGGGCCGGGGAGCTGTTTTTT.

This chain connects TRBV12-3 or TRBV12-4 to TRBJ1-6, with no clear D. CDR3 length equals 14 residues. V shed 6 bases and J shed 8 bases, with 14 bases lying between them. CDR3 coding DNA: TGTGCCAGCAGCCCCAATGCGATTTATTCACCCCTCCACTTT. This sequence encodes CASSPNAIYSPLHF.

In this sample, this clonotype turned up a few times. This chain uses TRBV20-1 with TRBJ1-5; 7 nucleotides match TRBD1. This CDR3 comprises 14 residues. V was pared by 6 bases and J by 5 bases, with 10 bases of the junction left unmatched. Germline V gene lookup returns CDR1 DFQATT and CDR2 SNEGSKA (reference sequence). CDR3 in DNA: TGCAGTGCCGCCTCCTTCAGGGGGGATCAGCCCCAGCATTTT. Protein product: CSAASFRGDQPQHF.

This clonotype was recorded a few times. The V gene is TRBV15, the J gene TRBJ2-2; 8 bases match TRBD1. Germline loops: CDR1 LNHNV, CDR2 YYDKDF (reference sequence). V shed 3 bases, J shed 5 bases, and the junction held 5 bases outside the gene matches. This CDR3 has 15 residues. The CDR3, as DNA: TGTGCCACCAGCAGGAGGACAGGGAGTACCGGGGAGCTGTTTTTT. Translated: CATSRRTGSTGELFF.

The chain employs TRBV20-1 and TRBJ2-1; 9 positions match TRBD2. Trimming removed 0 bases from V and 4 bases from J; junction bases left unmatched: 7. Germline assignment: CDR1 DFQATT and CDR2 SNEGSKA (reference sequence). CDR3 length: 16 residues. The CDR3 here is CSARDRRLAAYNEQFF. The CDR3 region has the DNA TGCAGTGCTAGAGATAGGAGACTAGCGGCTTACAATGAGCAGTTCTTC.

This chain links TRBV11-2 with TRBJ1-1; D gene uncertain. This CDR3 is built from 15 residues. Germline lookup yields CDR1 SGHAT and CDR2 FQNNGV. Trimming took off 4 bases at V and 0 bases at J, with 12 bases between the two ends. The CDR3 DNA is TGTGCCAGCAGCTACCTCGCGGGGATGAACACTGAAGCTTTCTTT. This translates into CASSYLAGMNTEAFF.

As for this clonotype: One base away lies a much larger clone, so this may be a sequencing read error. This chain links TRBV7-2 with TRBJ2-5; 9 bases map to TRBD2. The trim removed 1 base at V and 11 bases at J, leaving 14 bases unmatched. The CDR3 extends over 16 amino acids. CDR1 and CDR2 (germline): SGHTA, FQGNSA. CDR3 in DNA: TGTGCCAGCAGCTTAGGGTCGCGGGGGGGCCGAAATGAGCAGTACTTC. The encoded protein is CASSLGSRGGRNEQYF.

To note about this clonotype: A much larger clone differs from this one at a single base, so this may be a read error. This chain connects TRBV9 to TRBJ2-3, with TRBD1 as a possible D gene (5 bases). The CDR3 is made up of 15 amino acids. V was shortened by 0 bases and J by 5 bases, with 13 bases between the two germline ends. Germline V gene sequence: CDR1 SGDLS, CDR2 YYNGEE. CDR3 DNA sequence: TGTGCCAGCAGCGTAGGAACTAAAAGGGGAGATACGCAGTATTTT. The encoded protein is CASSVGTKRGDTQYF. Together with reference TRBV9 and TRBJ2-3, the CDR3 gives the full variable domain: DSGVTQTPKHLITATGQRVTLRCSPRSGDLSVYWYQQSLDQGLQFLIQYYNGEERAKGNILERFSAQQFPDLHSELNLSSLELGDSALYFCASSVGTKRGDTQYFGPGTRLTVL.

This clonotype was seen repeatedly, ten times or more. The CDR3 DNA follows: TGCAGCGTATCCGTGGGACCCCGAGACAATGAGCAGTTCTTC. The encoded protein is CSVSVGPRDNEQFF. The chain links TRBV29-1 to TRBJ2-1; the D gene could be TRBD1 or TRBD2 (5 bases each). The CDR3 spans 14 residues. Trimming shortened V by 6 bases and J by 5 bases, and 17 bases separated the two germline ends. Germline V CDR1 and CDR2: SQVTM, ANQGSEA.

In this sample, this clonotype turned up many times. This chain uses TRBV15 with TRBJ2-2, with D possibly called TRBD1 or TRBD2 (5 bases each). This CDR3 region has 14 residues. Germline V lookup: CDR1 LNHNV, CDR2 YYDKDF (reference sequence). V lost 8 bases, J lost 0 bases, and 10 bases lay in between. Written as DNA, the CDR3 is TGTGCCACCCGATGGGGGACGAACACCGGGGAGCTGTTTTTT. Its protein product is CATRWGTNTGELFF. The full variable domain, in which reference TRBV15 and TRBJ2-2 provide the parts outside the CDR3, is DAMVIQNPRYQVTQFGKPVTLSCSQTLNHNVMYWYQQKSSQAPKLLFHYYDKDFNNEADTPDNFQSRRPNTSFCFLDIRSPGLGDTAMYLCATRWGTNTGELFFGEGSRLTVL.

Ten or more counts support this clonotype. This chain links TRBV27 with TRBJ2-7, with 7 bases matching TRBD1. The germline V gene encodes CDR1 MNHEY and CDR2 SMNVEV (reference sequence). The V and J ends lost 5 bases and 2 bases, in that order; junction bases with no gene match: 9. The CDR3 totals 15 residues. CDR3 sequence reads: CASSAAGTEPYEQYF. The CDR3 DNA is TGTGCCAGCAGTGCCGCCGGGACAGAGCCCTACGAGCAGTACTTC.

The chain joins TRBV19 to TRBJ1-1, with 11 bases aligning to TRBD1. Germline V gene data show CDR1 as LNHDA and CDR2 as SQIVND (reference sequence). Trimming took 4 bases from V and 4 from J; bases not matched to a gene: 2. The CDR3 loop spans 14 amino acids. The CDR3 loop is CASSRDRGITEAFF. CDR3 bases: TGTGCCAGTAGTAGGGACAGGGGGATCACTGAAGCTTTCTTT. Based on the CDR3 plus reference TRBV19 and TRBJ1-1, the full variable domain is DGGITQSPKYLFRKEGQNVTLSCEQNLNHDAMYWYRQDPGQGLRLIYYSQIVNDFQKGDIAEGYSVSREKKESFPLTVTSAQKNPTAFYLCASSRDRGITEAFFGQGTRLTVV.

The chain joins TRBV20-1 to TRBJ2-7; D possibly corresponds to TRBD1 (5 bases). Germline CDR1 DFQATT, CDR2 SNEGSKA (reference sequence). V gave up 4 bases and J gave up 2 bases, with 18 bases separating them. CDR3 size: 15 residues. The CDR3 here is CSATQDQKAPYEQYF. DNA for the CDR3: TGCAGTGCTACACAGGACCAAAAAGCACCCTACGAGCAGTACTTC.

This clonotype was seen repeatedly, ten times or more. The chain couples TRBV5-1 to TRBJ1-5, with unresolved D. V gave up 0 bases and J gave up 7 bases, with 11 bases separating them. CDR3 size: 14 residues. The V gene's germline CDR1 is SGHRS and CDR2 YFSETQ. In DNA, the CDR3 is TGCGCCAGCAGCTTGGCAGGCGGTGGCCAGCCCCAGCATTTT. Amino acid sequence: CASSLAGGGQPQHF.

This clonotype was observed at least ten times. The V and J genes are TRBV28 and TRBJ2-7; D not certain. In germline, CDR1 is MDHEN, CDR2 SYDVKM. The length of the CDR3 is 14 residues. With 6 bases removed from V and 2 bases from J, the gap between germline ends came to 14 bases. The CDR3 DNA sequence: TGTGCCAGCAGACCGCTGACAAGAACCTACGAGCAGTACTTC. It is translated as CASRPLTRTYEQYF.